This TCR beta chain was identified in a study of identical twins. Study results and caveats: Low generation probability was overrepresented in out-of-frame alpha sequences shared by twins.

The CDR3 covers 15 residues. Germline assignment: CDR1 LGHDT and CDR2 YNNKEL (reference sequence). Template switching created a universal primer site, and the cDNA included unique molecular identifiers. TCRdb redid the calling of the 5' RACE reads with MiXCR, one entry per CDR3 protein. The data contain 1.5 million to 2 million distinct CDR3 sequences, 32% of them singletons. On this clonotype itself: Antigen specificity is unknown. Its ends do not fully match the called genes, so a read error is possible.

The rearrangement uses TRBV3-1 and TRBJ2-7, with 12 bases identical to TRBD2. This clonotype was obtained from a newborn girl in good health. The source material was cord blood. CDR3 DNA sequence: TGTGCCGGCAGCCAGACTAGCGGGAGCTCCTACGAGCAGTACTTC. This translates into CAGSQTSGSSYEQYF.